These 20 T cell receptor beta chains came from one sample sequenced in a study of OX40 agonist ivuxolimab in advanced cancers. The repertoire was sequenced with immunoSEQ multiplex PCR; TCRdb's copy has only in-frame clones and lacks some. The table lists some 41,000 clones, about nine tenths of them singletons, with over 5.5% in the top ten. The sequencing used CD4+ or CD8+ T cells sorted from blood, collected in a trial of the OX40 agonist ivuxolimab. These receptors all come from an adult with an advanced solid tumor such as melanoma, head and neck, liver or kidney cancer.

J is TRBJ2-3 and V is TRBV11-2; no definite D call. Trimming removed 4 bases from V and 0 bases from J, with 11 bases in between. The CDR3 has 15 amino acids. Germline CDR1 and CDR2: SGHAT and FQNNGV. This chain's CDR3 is CASSSLPVSTDTQYF. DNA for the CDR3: TGTGCCAGCAGCTCCTTACCTGTAAGCACAGATACGCAGTATTTT.

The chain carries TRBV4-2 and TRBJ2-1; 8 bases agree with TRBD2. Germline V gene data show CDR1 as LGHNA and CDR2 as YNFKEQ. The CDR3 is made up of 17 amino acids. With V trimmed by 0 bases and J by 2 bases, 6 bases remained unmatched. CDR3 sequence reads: CASSQDLGREAYNEQFF. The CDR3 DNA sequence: TGTGCCAGCAGCCAAGATCTTGGGCGGGAGGCCTACAATGAGCAGTTCTTC.

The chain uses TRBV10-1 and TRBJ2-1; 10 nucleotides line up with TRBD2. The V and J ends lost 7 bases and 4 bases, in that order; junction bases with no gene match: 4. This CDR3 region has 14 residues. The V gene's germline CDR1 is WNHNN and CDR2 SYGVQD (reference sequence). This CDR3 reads CASIRAGGYNEQFF. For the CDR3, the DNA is TGCGCCAGCATAAGAGCGGGAGGGTACAATGAGCAGTTCTTC.

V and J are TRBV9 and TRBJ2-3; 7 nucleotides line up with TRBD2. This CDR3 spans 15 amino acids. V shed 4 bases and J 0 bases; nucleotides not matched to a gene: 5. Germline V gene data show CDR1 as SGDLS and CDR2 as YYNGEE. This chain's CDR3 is CASSPLAASTDTQYF. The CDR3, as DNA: TGTGCCAGCAGCCCCCTAGCGGCTAGCACAGATACGCAGTATTTT. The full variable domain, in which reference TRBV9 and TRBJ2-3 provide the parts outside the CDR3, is DSGVTQTPKHLITATGQRVTLRCSPRSGDLSVYWYQQSLDQGLQFLIQYYNGEERAKGNILERFSAQQFPDLHSELNLSSLELGDSALYFCASSPLAASTDTQYFGPGTRLTVL.

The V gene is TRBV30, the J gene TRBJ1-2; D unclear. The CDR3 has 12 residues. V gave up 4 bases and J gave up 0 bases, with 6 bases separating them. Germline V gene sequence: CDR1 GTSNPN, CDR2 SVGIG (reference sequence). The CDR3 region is CAWNRPNYGYTF. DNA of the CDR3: TGTGCCTGGAACAGACCTAACTATGGCTACACCTTC. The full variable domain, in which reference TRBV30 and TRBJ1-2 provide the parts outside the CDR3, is SQTIHQWPATLVQPVGSPLSLECTVEGTSNPNLYWYRQAAGRGLQLLFYSVGIGQISSEVPQNLSASRPQDRQFILSSKKLLLSDSGFYLCAWNRPNYGYTFGSGTRLTVV.

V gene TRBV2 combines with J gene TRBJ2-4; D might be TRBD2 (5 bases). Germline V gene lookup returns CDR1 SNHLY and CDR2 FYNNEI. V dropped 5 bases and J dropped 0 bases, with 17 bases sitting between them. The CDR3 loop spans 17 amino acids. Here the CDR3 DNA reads TGTGCCAGCAGTACTCCGGGGTCTAATATAGCCAAAAACATTCAGTACTTC. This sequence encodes CASSTPGSNIAKNIQYF. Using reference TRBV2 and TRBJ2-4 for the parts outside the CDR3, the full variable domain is EPEVTQTPSHQVTQMGQEVILRCVPISNHLYFYWYRQILGQKVEFLVSFYNNEISEKSEIFDDQFSVERPDGSNFTLKIRSTKLEDSAMYFCASSTPGSNIAKNIQYFGAGTRLSVL.

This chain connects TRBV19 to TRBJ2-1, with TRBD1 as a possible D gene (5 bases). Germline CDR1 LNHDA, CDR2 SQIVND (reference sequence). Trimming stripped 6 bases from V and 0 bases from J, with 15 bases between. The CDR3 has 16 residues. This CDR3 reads CASRVNRPGSYNEQFF. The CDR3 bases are TGTGCCAGTAGGGTAAACAGGCCTGGCTCCTACAATGAGCAGTTCTTC.

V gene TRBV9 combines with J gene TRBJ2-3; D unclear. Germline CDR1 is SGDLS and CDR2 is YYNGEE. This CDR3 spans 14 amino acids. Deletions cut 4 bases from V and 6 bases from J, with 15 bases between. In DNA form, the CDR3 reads TGTGCCAGCAGCACCGGACCCCCCCGGGATACGCAGTATTTT. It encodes CASSTGPPRDTQYF. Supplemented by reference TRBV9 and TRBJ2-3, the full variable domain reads DSGVTQTPKHLITATGQRVTLRCSPRSGDLSVYWYQQSLDQGLQFLIQYYNGEERAKGNILERFSAQQFPDLHSELNLSSLELGDSALYFCASSTGPPRDTQYFGPGTRLTVL.

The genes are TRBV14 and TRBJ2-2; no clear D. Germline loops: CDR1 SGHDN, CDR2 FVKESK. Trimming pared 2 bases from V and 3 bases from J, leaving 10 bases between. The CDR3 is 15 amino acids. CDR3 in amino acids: CASSQLDTYTGELFF. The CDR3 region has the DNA TGTGCCAGCAGCCAACTAGACACTTACACCGGGGAGCTGTTTTTT.

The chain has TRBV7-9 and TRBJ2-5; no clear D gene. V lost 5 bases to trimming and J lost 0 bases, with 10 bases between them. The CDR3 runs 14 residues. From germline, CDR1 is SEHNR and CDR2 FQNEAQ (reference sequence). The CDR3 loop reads CASSPLAYQETQYF. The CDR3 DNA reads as TGTGCCAGCAGCCCCCTGGCGTACCAAGAGACCCAGTACTTC.

The CDR3 nucleotides are TGCGCCAGCAGCTCACAGGGGGCGGCTAATGAAAAACTGTTTTTT. It is translated as CASSSQGAANEKLFF. The chain carries TRBV5-1 and TRBJ1-4; 9 bases fit TRBD1. The CDR3 covers 15 residues. The V and J ends lost 3 bases and 3 bases, in that order; junction bases with no gene match: 3. Germline CDR1 reads SGHRS; CDR2 reads YFSETQ.

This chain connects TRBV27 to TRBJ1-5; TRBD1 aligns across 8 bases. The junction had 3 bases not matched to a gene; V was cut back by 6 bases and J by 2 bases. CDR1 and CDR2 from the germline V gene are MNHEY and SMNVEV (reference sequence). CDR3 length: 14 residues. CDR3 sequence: CASRTGAGNQPQHF. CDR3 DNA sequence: TGTGCCAGCAGGACAGGGGCAGGCAATCAGCCCCAGCATTTT.

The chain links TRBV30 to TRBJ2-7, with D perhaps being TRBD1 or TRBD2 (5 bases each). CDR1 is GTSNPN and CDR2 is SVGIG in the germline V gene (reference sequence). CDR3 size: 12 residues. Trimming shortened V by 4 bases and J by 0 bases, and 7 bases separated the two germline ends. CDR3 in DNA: TGTGCCTGGATTGGGGGCTCCTACGAGCAGTACTTC. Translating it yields CAWIGGSYEQYF.

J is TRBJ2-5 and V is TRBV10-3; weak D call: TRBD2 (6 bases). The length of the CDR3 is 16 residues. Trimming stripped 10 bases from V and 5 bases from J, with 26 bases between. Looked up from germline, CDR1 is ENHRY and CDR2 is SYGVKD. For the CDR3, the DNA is TGTGCCACTCAGACCCTCCCCGGGGGTAGAACTGAGACCCAGTACTTC. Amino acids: CATQTLPGGRTETQYF.

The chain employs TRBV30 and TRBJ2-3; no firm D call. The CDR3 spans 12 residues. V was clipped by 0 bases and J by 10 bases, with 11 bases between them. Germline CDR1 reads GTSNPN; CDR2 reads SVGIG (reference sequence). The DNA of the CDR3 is TGTGCCTGGAGTGTAGCCTCACCCGCGCAGTATTTT. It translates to CAWSVASPAQYF. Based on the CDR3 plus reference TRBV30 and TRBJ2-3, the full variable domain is SQTIHQWPATLVQPVGSPLSLECTVEGTSNPNLYWYRQAAGRGLQLLFYSVGIGQISSEVPQNLSASRPQDRQFILSSKKLLLSDSGFYLCAWSVASPAQYFGPGTRLTVL.

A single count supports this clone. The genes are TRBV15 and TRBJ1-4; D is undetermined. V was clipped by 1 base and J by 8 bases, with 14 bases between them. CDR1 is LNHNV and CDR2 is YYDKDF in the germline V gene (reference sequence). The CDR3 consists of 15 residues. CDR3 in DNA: TGTGCCACCAGCAGAGTTCACAGATCGGGGGAAAAACTGTTTTTT. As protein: CATSRVHRSGEKLFF.

In nucleotides, the CDR3 is TGTCCACGGAAGACGTCAGGGCCCTCTGGGGCCAACGTCCTGACTTTC. The encoded protein is CPRKTSGPSGANVLTF. The chain uses TRBV10-3 and TRBJ2-6; D is possibly TRBD1 (5 bases). The CDR3 loop spans 16 amino acids. CDR1 ENHRY and CDR2 SYGVKD come from the germline V gene.

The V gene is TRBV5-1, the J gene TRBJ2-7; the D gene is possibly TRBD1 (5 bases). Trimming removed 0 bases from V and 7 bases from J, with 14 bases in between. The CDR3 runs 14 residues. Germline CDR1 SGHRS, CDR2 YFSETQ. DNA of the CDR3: TGCGCCAGCAGCTTGGTGGGCAGGGCGAGGGAGCAGTACTTC. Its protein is CASSLVGRAREQYF.

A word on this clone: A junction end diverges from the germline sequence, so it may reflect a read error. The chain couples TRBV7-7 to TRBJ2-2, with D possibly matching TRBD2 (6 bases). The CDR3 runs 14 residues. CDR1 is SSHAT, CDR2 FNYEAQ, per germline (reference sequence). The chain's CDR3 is CASSEGGATGELFF. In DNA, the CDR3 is TGTGCTAGCAGCGAAGGAGGGGCCACCGGGGAGCTGTTTTTT.

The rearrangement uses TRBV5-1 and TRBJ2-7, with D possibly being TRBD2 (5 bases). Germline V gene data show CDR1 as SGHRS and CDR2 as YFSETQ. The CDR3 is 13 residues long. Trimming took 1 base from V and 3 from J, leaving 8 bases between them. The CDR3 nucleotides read TGCGCCAGCAGCTTGTCCGGACTCTACGAGCAGTACTTC. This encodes CASSLSGLYEQYF.